Following are 18 T cell receptor beta chains from one sample sequenced in a study of blood T cell repertoires in COVID-19. Measured with immunoSEQ multiplex PCR; TCRdb has only the in-frame clones, and not every one. Of around 100,000 clones listed, about 90% are singletons. The sequencing sample was made of peripheral blood. Every receptor here comes from a man between 18 and 29 years old with acute or convalescent COVID-19.

The V and J genes are TRBV14 and TRBJ1-2; no reliable D call. Germline CDR1 SGHDN, CDR2 FVKESK. The CDR3 extends over 14 amino acids. V was trimmed by 0 bases and J by 4 bases, leaving 9 bases between them. The CDR3 nucleotides are TGTGCCAGCAGCCAAGACAGAACCTTCTATGGCTACACCTTC. Amino acid sequence: CASSQDRTFYGYTF.

The V call is TRBV4-2, the J call TRBJ1-6, with D hard to call. Looked up from germline, CDR1 is LGHNA and CDR2 is YNFKEQ. Trimming cost V 0 bases and J 6 bases, with 6 bases left between them. This CDR3 spans 14 amino acids. The CDR3 coding sequence is TGTGCCAGCAGCCAAGAAACAGTTAATTCACCCCTCCACTTT. It translates to CASSQETVNSPLHF.

This clone was detected only once. The chain employs TRBV6-6 and TRBJ1-2, with a weak D call TRBD1 (6 bases). Per germline, CDR1 MNHNY and CDR2 SVGAGI (reference sequence). Trimming stripped 5 bases from V and 6 bases from J, with 25 bases between. CDR3 size: 17 residues. CDR3 DNA sequence: TGTGCCAGCAGTCTATGGGTAGGGCAGGGGCGGGTAGATGGCTACACCTTC. Translating it yields CASSLWVGQGRVDGYTF.

The chain joins TRBV5-5 to TRBJ2-5, with 11 bases fitting TRBD2. Germline CDR1 is SGHKS and CDR2 is YYEKEE (reference sequence). V shed 2 bases and J 2 bases; nucleotides not matched to a gene: 8. The CDR3 covers 17 residues. For the CDR3, the DNA is TGTGCCAGCAGCTTAACTAGCGGGGGTGGATTTCAAGAGACCCAGTACTTC. Protein: CASSLTSGGGFQETQYF.

The V gene is TRBV4-2, the J gene TRBJ1-2; 8 bases line up with TRBD1. Trimming cost V 3 bases and J 8 bases; bases outside gene matches: 11. The CDR3 has 15 amino acids. CDR1 is LGHNA, CDR2 YNFKEQ, per germline. CDR3: CASSQGDRGDKGYTF. The DNA for the CDR3 is TGTGCCAGCAGCCAGGGAGACAGGGGTGACAAGGGCTACACCTTC.

This chain joins TRBV12-3 or TRBV12-4 and TRBJ2-3, with a weak D call TRBD2 (5 bases). CDR3 size: 12 residues. V lost 4 bases and J 5 bases, leaving 7 bases between the germline ends. DNA for the CDR3: TGTGCCAGCAGTTCGAGGGTAGATACGCAGTATTTT. Amino acid sequence: CASSSRVDTQYF.

The chain couples TRBV18 to TRBJ1-5, with no clear D. Trimming shortened V by 2 bases and J by 9 bases, and 17 bases separated the two germline ends. Germline V gives CDR1 KGHSH, CDR2 LQKENI. CDR3 length equals 15 residues. The CDR3 protein is CASSPGRARPGPQHF. CDR3 nucleotides: TGTGCCAGCTCACCAGGGAGGGCACGCCCGGGGCCCCAGCATTTT.

The V gene is TRBV14, the J gene TRBJ2-3, with a possible D match to TRBD2 (6 bases). Germline CDR1 SGHDN, CDR2 FVKESK. This CDR3 contains 13 residues. Trimming removed 1 base from V and 6 bases from J, with 8 bases in between. As DNA, the CDR3 is TGTGCCAGCAGCCAAGGGACTATTGATACGCAGTATTTT. It is translated as CASSQGTIDTQYF.

The chain links TRBV7-8 to TRBJ2-7, with D perhaps matching TRBD2 (5 bases). Germline lookup yields CDR1 SGHVS and CDR2 FQNEAQ. The CDR3 sequence is 15 residues long. With 2 bases removed from V and 3 bases from J, the gap between germline ends came to 14 bases. CDR3 protein: CASSLWPDFLYEQYF. The CDR3 DNA sequence: TGTGCCAGCAGCTTATGGCCGGACTTCCTCTACGAGCAGTACTTC.

V and J are TRBV27 and TRBJ2-6; no definite D call. Germline V gives CDR1 MNHEY, CDR2 SMNVEV (reference sequence). The CDR3 length is 13 residues. V gave up 10 bases and J gave up 1 base, with 8 bases separating them. As DNA, the CDR3 is TGTGCCACCTCCCCTTCTGGGGCCAACGTCCTGACTTTC. Translated, it gives CATSPSGANVLTF.

The chain recombines TRBV3-1 (or the pseudogene TRBV3-2) with TRBJ1-2; tentatively, D is TRBD1 (5 bases). CDR1 LGHDT and CDR2 YNNKEL come from the germline V gene (reference sequence). V was trimmed by 0 bases and J by 5 bases, leaving 13 bases between them. The CDR3 covers 15 residues. For the CDR3, the DNA is TGTGCCAGCAGCCAAGATGTGGGGCTCCTTTATGGCTACACCTTC. Translation gives CASSQDVGLLYGYTF.

This clone appeared once. This sequence joins TRBV2 and TRBJ1-6, with 8 bases lining up with TRBD1. Germline V CDR1 and CDR2: SNHLY, FYNNEI. J lost 10 bases, V lost 6 bases, and 8 bases had no gene match. CDR3 length: 14 residues. CDR3 sequence reads: CASRPDRDDSPLHF. CDR3 nucleotide sequence: TGTGCCAGCAGGCCGGACAGGGATGACTCACCCCTCCACTTT.

The genes are TRBV12-3 or TRBV12-4 and TRBJ1-2, with 9 bases lining up with TRBD1. The CDR3 runs to 12 residues. With 9 bases clipped from V and 4 bases from J, the junction kept 3 bases outside the gene matches. The CDR3, as DNA: TGTGCCAGTATGACAGGGGGCTATGGCTACACCTTC. It yields the protein CASMTGGYGYTF.

The chain carries TRBV7-8 and TRBJ2-7; TRBD1 is a possible D gene (5 bases). The germline V and J ends were trimmed by 0 bases and 6 bases, with 9 bases remaining between them. Per the germline V gene, CDR1 is SGHVS and CDR2 is FQNEAQ. The length of the CDR3 is 13 residues. The CDR3, as DNA: TGTGCCAGCAGCTTAGCAGGGGAAATCGAGCAGTACTTC. Amino acids: CASSLAGEIEQYF.

This clone was observed a few times. V is TRBV25-1 and J is TRBJ1-6; D unresolved. The CDR3 has 16 residues. Trimming pared 2 bases from V and 0 bases from J, leaving 8 bases between. Germline V gives CDR1 MGHDK, CDR2 SYGVNS. CDR3 coding DNA: TGTGCCAGCAGTGAACACGCGAGCTCCTATAATTCACCCCTCCACTTT. This encodes CASSEHASSYNSPLHF.

The rearrangement links TRBV6-1 to TRBJ2-5; D remains ambiguous. V dropped 2 bases and J dropped 7 bases, with 5 bases sitting between them. The length of the CDR3 is 11 residues. CDR1 is MNHNS and CDR2 is SASEGT in the germline V gene. Here the CDR3 reads CASSERGTQYF. Written as DNA, the CDR3 is TGTGCCAGCAGTGAAAGAGGGACCCAGTACTTC.

This chain links TRBV7-9 with TRBJ1-2, with TRBD1 matching 9 bases. There are 15 residues in the CDR3. The germline V gene has CDR1 SEHNR and CDR2 FQNEAQ (reference sequence). V trimming: 5 bases; J trimming: 6 bases; junction bases outside the gene matches: 10. Written as DNA, the CDR3 is TGTGCCAGCAGCCCCCCGGGACAGGGAGTAAATGGCTACACCTTC. It codes for CASSPPGQGVNGYTF.

The chain is built from TRBV11-2 and TRBJ2-7; D call uncertain. Trimming left V 5 bases short and J 3 bases short, with 2 bases between. The CDR3 sequence is 10 residues long. Germline CDR1 and CDR2: SGHAT and FQNNGV. CDR3: CASSHYEQYF. The CDR3 nucleotides are TGTGCCAGCAGCCACTACGAGCAGTACTTC.